This entry describes one T cell receptor beta chain. Its antigen target is currently unknown. No much larger clone is present one base from it, and per-base qualities are unavailable. The sample belongs to a study of blood T cell repertoires in COVID-19 (dated by TCRdb to the early 2020s). Regarding the complete study: The collaborator samples originated in the United States, Italy and Spain and spanned the acute and convalescent phases of COVID-19. Where HLA class I and class II types were available, the types were taken from metadata supplied by the sample provider, not from assay-based typing. The repertoires were released in a freely available public database intended as a resource for research on the immune response to SARS-CoV-2. The dataset comprised deeply sampled blood TCRbeta repertoires from subjects exposed to, actively infected with, or recovered from COVID-19. Samples were obtained from the ongoing ImmuneRACE study (first 160 participants) and from 1,254 subjects provided by 6 global collaborators. The sample metadata nearly always contained a de-identified subject ID, COVID-19 status, age in years and sex. The material from the prospective study consisted of cDNA or gDNA derived from T cells, B-cell-depleted T cells, or PBMCs. General study outcomes and caveats: The quantity of clinical and demographic metadata differed by source and by participant and was supplied without curation.

The immunoSEQ Assay, a bias-controlled multiplex PCR, was used to amplify TCRbeta CDR3 regions from genomic DNA. The paper's processing steps were these. Nucleated cell counts per sample were estimated from amplification of reference gene primers within the assay. To quantify the absolute abundance of each unique TCRbeta CDR3 rearrangement, sequence reads were collapsed and filtered. For each sample, productive Simpson clonality was calculated by taking the square root of Simpson's diversity index across productive rearrangements. TCRdb re-hosts the immuneACCESS table, in-frame sequences only. Its copies lack some clones; in the studies checked, an unresolved V gene accounts for under half of them, and the cause for the rest is not known. That table is the source of V, J and clone size, and D and trimming were worked out from the DNA. The sample data list 80,000 to 100,000 clones, and over 70% of these were observed just once. The top ten constitute under 20% of the sample.

The collaborating institutions used their own protocols to collect whole blood in K2EDTA tubes. For TCRbeta analysis, collaborators shipped samples as frozen whole blood, isolated PBMCs, or DNA extracted from either of those sample types. Taken from cysteine to phenylalanine, the CDR3 has 15 residues. The sequence is cut down to CDR3 DNA, 45 bases in frame from base 1. Trimming at the junction amounts to 0 bases on V and 2 bases on J, and the germline ends lie 11 bases apart. CDR1 and CDR2, looked up from the germline V gene, are SGDLS and YYNGEE. This receptor was obtained from a human donor in a cohort sampled during active COVID-19. The V gene is TRBV9 and the J gene is TRBJ2-5, and TRBD2 may be the D gene, going by 7 matching bases. The specimen sequenced was peripheral blood. The bases read TGTGCCAGCAGCGTAGGGGGAGGGGGGCAAGAGACCCAGTACTTC. Its coded protein is CASSVGGGGQETQYF.